The source of this TCR beta chain is a study of long-term antiretroviral therapy in people with HIV. General study points: Clones that expanded before ART (that is, prior to treatment) dominated the repertoire at all time points. ART adherence was not documented, and neither viral resistance nor therapy changes had any data.

The assay used was immunoSEQ (version v3.0), run at survey level. The table came from immunoSEQ multiplex PCR; TCRdb's copy has only in-frame clones and leaves some out. Found here are tens of thousands of clones, approximately 89% of them singletons; the top ten hold 5.7%. Each contributor possessed a minimum of one pre-ART and a minimum of two post-ART PBMC samples. In its sample, this clone ranks as medium-sized. Antigen unknown. Germline V gives CDR1 ENHRY, CDR2 SYGVKD. The V and J ends lost 6 bases and 4 bases, in that order; junction bases with no gene match: 4. The CDR3 has 13 amino acids. This chain uses TRBV10-3 with TRBJ2-7; 9 bases align to TRBD1. This specimen consisted of unsorted PBMCs, obtained 3.1 years after starting antiretroviral therapy. This receptor was taken from a woman in her fifties or sixties with HIV. The CDR3 is CAISPGQGYEQYF. The CDR3 DNA sequence: TGTGCCATCAGCCCGGGACAGGGTTACGAGCAGTACTTC.